A single TCR beta chain is shown here with its context. What it recognizes is unknown. The data originate from a study of cytomegalovirus exposure and HLA in healthy donors. Study-level points and caveats: CMV antigen specificity of three CMV-associated chains was confirmed in vitro. Donors belonging to an Asian-associated ancestry cluster reportedly showed fewer N-insertions in productive TCRs than the approximately 670-donor mean, according to what a later analysis found. In presence/absence analyses, roughly uniform sequencing depth across donors was assumed.

After removal of 3 bases from V and 4 bases from J, the junction contained 18 bases not matched to a gene. The CDR3 runs 20 residues. Germline V CDR1 and CDR2: MNHEY, SMNVEV (reference sequence). PCR primers comprised 60 Vbeta and 13 Jbeta primers. TCRdb's table, derived via immunoSEQ multiplex PCR, lists solely in-frame clones and lacks some. The data hold approximately 150,000 clones, with 82% observed a single time. The sequenced sample was PBMCs. The clonotype originates from a woman in her thirties or forties in good health and CMV-seronegative. V gene TRBV27 combines with J gene TRBJ2-1; TRBD2 aligns across 10 bases. The CDR3: CASSFRGASGSRSRYNEQFF. The CDR3 nucleotides are TGTGCCAGCAGTTTTCGTGGGGCTAGCGGGAGCCGGAGTAGATACAATGAGCAGTTCTTC.